A selection of T cell receptor beta chains follows, all from one sample in a study of T cells in Graves' hyperthyroidism and ophthalmopathy. TCRdb recomputed calls from the multiplex PCR reads with MiXCR, one row per CDR3 protein. The table includes about 720,000 distinct CDR3 sequences, around a sixth detected once. Sample: blood. Receptors were obtained from a woman in her forties or fifties with Graves' hyperthyroidism that later progressed to Graves' ophthalmopathy. Each CDR3 is given with its conserved first and last residue. A D gene is named only where the DNA matches it firmly. The size field is filled for only some rows; it gives once, few, many or a size class.

>TRBJ2-5|TRBV20-1|many|TRBD2
CSARTSGQETQYF
TGCAGTGCCAGGACTAGCGGGCAAGAGACCCAGTACTTC
>TRBJ2-1|TRBV7-2|-|-
CASTVGGSSYNEQFF
TGTGCCAGCACCGTAGGTGGCAGCTCCTACAATGAGCAGTTCTTC
>TRBJ2-5|TRBV30|many|TRBD2
CAWRVGSGARGTQYF
TGTGCCTGGAGGGTCGGTAGCGGGGCTCGAGGGACCCAGTACTTC
>TRBJ2-5|TRBV30|many|-
CAWSIGTAEETQYF
TGTGCCTGGAGCATAGGGACGGCAGAAGAGACCCAGTACTTC
>TRBJ1-2|TRBV10-2|-|TRBD1
CASSDHLNRGDYGYTF
TGCGCCAGCAGTGATCATCTCAACAGGGGGGACTATGGCTACACCTTC
>TRBJ1-2|TRBV2|many|-
CASSGKGGPPLGYTF
TGTGCCAGCAGTGGCAAGGGCGGGCCCCCTCTTGGCTACACCTTC
>TRBJ2-5|TRBV6-5|many|-
CASSYLATQETQYF
TGTGCCAGCAGTTACCTGGCGACACAAGAGACCCAGTACTTC
>TRBJ1-1|TRBV9|-|-
CASSVVYRENTEAFF
TGTGCCAGCAGCGTAGTTTACAGGGAGAACACTGAAGCTTTCTTT
>TRBJ1-1|TRBV3-1|many|-
CASSQDAGGLRPEAFF
TGTGCCAGCAGCCAAGATGCGGGGGGGCTCAGGCCTGAAGCTTTCTTT
>TRBJ1-5|TRBV12-3/TRBV12-4|many|-
CASSLSGAGQPQHF
TGTGCCAGCAGTTTATCAGGGGCAGGGCAGCCCCAGCATTTT
>TRBJ1-1|TRBV5-1|-|TRBD1
CASSSSGTGGTEAFF
TGCGCCAGCAGCAGCTCCGGGACAGGGGGCACTGAAGCTTTCTTT
>TRBJ2-1|TRBV12-3/TRBV12-4|many|-
CASSLRIRGIISYNEQFF
TGTGCCAGCAGTTTAAGGATCAGGGGAATCATCTCCTACAATGAGCAGTTCTTC
>TRBJ2-3|TRBV5-5|many|TRBD1
CASSLGQGAGDTQYF
TGTGCCAGCAGCTTGGGGCAGGGGGCTGGAGATACGCAGTATTTT
>TRBJ1-4|TRBV7-3|many|TRBD1
CASSPYQGGREKLFF
TGTGCCAGCAGCCCCTACCAAGGGGGCCGAGAAAAACTGTTTTTT